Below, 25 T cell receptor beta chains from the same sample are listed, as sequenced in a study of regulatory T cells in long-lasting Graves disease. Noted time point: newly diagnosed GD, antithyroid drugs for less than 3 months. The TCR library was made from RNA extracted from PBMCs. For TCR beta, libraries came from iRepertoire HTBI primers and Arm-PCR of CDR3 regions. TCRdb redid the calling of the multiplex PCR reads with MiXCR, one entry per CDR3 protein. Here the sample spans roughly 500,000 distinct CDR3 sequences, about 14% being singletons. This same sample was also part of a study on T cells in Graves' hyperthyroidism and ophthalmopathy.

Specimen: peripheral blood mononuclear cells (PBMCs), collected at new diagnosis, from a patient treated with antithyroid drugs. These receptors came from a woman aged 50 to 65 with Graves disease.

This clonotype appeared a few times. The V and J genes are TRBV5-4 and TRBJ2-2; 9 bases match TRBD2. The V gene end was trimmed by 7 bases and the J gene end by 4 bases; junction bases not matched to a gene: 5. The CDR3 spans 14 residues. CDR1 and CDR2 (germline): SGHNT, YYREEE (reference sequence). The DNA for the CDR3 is TGTGCCAGCCTTAGCGGGAGTGGCACCGGGGAGCTGTTTTTT. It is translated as CASLSGSGTGELFF. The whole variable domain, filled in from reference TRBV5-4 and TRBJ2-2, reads ETGVTQSPTHLIKTRGQQVTLRCSSQSGHNTVSWYQQALGQGPQFIFQYYREEENGRGNFPPRFSGLQFPNYSSELNVNALELDDSALYLCASLSGSGTGELFFGEGSRLTVL.

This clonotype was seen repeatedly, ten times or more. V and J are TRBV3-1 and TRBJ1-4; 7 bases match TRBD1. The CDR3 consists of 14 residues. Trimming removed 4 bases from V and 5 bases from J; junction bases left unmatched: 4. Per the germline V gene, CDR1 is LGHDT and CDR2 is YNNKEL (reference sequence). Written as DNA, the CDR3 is TGTGCCAGCAGCCTGACAGGGAAAAATGAAAAACTGTTTTTT. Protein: CASSLTGKNEKLFF.

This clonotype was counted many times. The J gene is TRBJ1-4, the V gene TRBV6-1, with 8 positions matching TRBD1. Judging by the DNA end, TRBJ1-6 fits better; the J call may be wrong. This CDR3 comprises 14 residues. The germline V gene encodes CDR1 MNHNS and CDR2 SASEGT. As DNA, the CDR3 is TGTGCCAGCAGTGCGAACAGGGGGTGGACACCCCTCCACTTT. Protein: CASSANRGWTPLHF.

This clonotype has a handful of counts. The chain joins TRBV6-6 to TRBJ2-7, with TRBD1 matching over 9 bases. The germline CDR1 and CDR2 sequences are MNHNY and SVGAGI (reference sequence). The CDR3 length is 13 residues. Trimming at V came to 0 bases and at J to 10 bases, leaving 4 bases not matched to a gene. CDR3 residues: CASSYSTGGVQYF. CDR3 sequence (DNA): TGTGCCAGCAGTTACTCGACAGGGGGTGTCCAGTACTTC.

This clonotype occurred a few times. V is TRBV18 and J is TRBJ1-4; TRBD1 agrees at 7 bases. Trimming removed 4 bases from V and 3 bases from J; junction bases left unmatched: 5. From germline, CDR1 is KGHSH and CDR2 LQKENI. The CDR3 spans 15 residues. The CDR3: CASSLQGDSNEKLFF. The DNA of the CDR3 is TGTGCCAGCTCACTCCAGGGGGATTCTAATGAAAAACTGTTTTTT.

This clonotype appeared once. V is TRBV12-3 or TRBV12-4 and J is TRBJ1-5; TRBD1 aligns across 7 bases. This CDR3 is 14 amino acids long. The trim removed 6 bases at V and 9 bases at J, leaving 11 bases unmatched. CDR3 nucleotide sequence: TGTGCCAGCAGCCAGGAGGGACAGTTGGGGCCCCAGCATTTT. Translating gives CASSQEGQLGPQHF.

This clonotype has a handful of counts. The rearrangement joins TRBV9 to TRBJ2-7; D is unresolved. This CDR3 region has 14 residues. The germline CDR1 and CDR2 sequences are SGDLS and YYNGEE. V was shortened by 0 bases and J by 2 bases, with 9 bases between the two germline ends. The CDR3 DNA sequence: TGTGCCAGCAGCGTAGGGGCAGAGACCTACGAGCAGTACTTC. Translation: CASSVGAETYEQYF.

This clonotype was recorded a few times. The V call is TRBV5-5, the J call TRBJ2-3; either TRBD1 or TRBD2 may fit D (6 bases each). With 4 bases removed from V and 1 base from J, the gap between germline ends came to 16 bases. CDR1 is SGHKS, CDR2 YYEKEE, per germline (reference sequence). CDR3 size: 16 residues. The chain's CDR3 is CASSPGVGGGTDTQYF. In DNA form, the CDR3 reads TGTGCCAGCAGCCCGGGGGTTGGGGGCGGCACAGATACGCAGTATTTT.

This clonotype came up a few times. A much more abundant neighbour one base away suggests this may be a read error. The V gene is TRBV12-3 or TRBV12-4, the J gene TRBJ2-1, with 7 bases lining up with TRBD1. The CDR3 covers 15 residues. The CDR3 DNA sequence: TGTGCCAGCAGTGACACCGGGACAGCCTACGATGAGCAGTTCTTC. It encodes CASSDTGTAYDEQFF.

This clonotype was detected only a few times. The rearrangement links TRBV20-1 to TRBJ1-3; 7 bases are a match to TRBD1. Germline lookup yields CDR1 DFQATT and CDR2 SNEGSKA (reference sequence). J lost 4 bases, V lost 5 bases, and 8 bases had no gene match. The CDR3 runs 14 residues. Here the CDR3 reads CSAPDRVTGNTIYF. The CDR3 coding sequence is TGCAGTGCTCCTGACAGGGTGACGGGAAACACCATATATTTT.

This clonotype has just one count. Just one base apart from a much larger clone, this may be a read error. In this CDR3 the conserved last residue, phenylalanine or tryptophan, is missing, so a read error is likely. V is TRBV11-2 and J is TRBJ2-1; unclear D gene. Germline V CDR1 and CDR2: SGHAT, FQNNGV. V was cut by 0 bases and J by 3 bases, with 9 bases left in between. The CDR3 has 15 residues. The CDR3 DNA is TGTGCCAGCAGCTTAGACGGACCCAACTACAATGAGCAGTTCTGC. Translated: CASSLDGPNYNEQFC.

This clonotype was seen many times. The DNA of the CDR3 is TGTGCCAGCCAACCGGACCTCAATCAGCCCCAGCATTTT. The encoded protein is CASQPDLNQPQHF. The chain recombines TRBV6-1 with TRBJ1-5; no definite D call. Trimming stripped 8 bases from V and 3 bases from J, with 11 bases between. Looked up from germline, CDR1 is MNHNS and CDR2 is SASEGT. The CDR3 spans 13 residues.

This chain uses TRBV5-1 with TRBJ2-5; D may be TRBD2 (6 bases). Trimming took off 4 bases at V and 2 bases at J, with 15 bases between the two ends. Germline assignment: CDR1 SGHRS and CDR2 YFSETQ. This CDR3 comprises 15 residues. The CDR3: CASSSFPGVQETQYF. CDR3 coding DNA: TGCGCCAGCAGCAGCTTTCCGGGAGTACAAGAGACCCAGTACTTC.

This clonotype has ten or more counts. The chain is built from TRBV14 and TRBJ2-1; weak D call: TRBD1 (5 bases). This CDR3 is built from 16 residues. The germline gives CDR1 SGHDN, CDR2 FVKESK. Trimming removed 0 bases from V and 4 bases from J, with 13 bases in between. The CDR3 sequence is CASSQDIGAPYNEQFF. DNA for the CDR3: TGTGCCAGCAGCCAAGATATTGGGGCTCCTTACAATGAGCAGTTCTTC.

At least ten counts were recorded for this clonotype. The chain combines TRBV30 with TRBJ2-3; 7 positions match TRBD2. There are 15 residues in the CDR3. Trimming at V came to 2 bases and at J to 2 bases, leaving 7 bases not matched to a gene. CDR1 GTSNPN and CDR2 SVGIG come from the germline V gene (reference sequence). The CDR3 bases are TGTGCCTGGAGTTGGGCGGGACTACACACAGATACGCAGTATTTT. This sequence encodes CAWSWAGLHTDTQYF.

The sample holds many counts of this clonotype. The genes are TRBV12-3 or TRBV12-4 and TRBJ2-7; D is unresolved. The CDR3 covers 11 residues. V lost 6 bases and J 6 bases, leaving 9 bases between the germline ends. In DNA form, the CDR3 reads TGTGCCAGCAGCTTCCTGAGCGAGCAGTACTTC. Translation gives CASSFLSEQYF.

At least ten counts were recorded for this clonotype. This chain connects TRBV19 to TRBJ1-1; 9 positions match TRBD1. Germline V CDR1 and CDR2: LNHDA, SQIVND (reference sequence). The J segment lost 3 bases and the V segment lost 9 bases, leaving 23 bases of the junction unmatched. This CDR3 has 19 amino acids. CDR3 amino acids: CASRVKKTGGRRWDTEAFF. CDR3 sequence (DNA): TGTGCCAGCCGAGTAAAAAAAACAGGGGGCCGGAGGTGGGACACTGAAGCTTTCTTT.

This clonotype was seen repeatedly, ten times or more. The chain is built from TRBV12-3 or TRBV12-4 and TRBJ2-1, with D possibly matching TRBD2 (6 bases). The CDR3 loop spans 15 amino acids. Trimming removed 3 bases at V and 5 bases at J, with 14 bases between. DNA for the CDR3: TGTGCCAGCAGTTTGGGCGGGGCTGGGAACAATGAGCAGTTCTTC. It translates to CASSLGGAGNNEQFF.

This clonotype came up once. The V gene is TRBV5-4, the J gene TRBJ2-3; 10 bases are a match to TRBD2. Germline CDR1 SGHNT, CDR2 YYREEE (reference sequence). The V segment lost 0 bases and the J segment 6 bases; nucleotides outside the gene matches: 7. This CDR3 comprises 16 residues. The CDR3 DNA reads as TGTGCCAGCAGCTTGGCCGCTAGCGGGAGTTTTGATACGCAGTATTTT. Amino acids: CASSLAASGSFDTQYF. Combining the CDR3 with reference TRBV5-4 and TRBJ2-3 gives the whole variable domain ETGVTQSPTHLIKTRGQQVTLRCSSQSGHNTVSWYQQALGQGPQFIFQYYREEENGRGNFPPRFSGLQFPNYSSELNVNALELDDSALYLCASSLAASGSFDTQYFGPGTRLTVL.

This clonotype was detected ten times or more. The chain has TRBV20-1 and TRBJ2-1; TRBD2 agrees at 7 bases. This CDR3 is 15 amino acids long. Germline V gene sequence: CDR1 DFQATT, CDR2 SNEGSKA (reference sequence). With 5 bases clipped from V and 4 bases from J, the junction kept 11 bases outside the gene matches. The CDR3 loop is CSARDGGRVYNEQFF. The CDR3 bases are TGCAGTGCTCGGGATGGCGGGAGAGTTTACAATGAGCAGTTCTTC.

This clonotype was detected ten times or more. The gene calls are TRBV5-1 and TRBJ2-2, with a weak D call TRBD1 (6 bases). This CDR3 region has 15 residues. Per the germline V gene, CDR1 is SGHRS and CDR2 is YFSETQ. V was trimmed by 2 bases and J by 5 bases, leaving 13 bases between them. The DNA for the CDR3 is TGCGCCAGCAGCTTAGGGGGATGGCGGACCGGGGAGCTGTTTTTT. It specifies CASSLGGWRTGELFF.

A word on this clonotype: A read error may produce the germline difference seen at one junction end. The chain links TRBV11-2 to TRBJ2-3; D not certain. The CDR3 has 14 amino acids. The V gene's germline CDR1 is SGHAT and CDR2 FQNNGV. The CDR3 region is CASRYRAPTDTQPF. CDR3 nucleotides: TGTGCCAGCAGGTACCGCGCACCCACAGATACGCAGCCTTTT.

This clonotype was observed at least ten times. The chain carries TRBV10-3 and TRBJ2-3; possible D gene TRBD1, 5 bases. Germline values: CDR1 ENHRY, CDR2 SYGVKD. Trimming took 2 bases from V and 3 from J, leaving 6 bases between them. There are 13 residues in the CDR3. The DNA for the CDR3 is TGTGCCATCAGTGAGGCAGGGACAGATACGCAGTATTTT. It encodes CAISEAGTDTQYF.

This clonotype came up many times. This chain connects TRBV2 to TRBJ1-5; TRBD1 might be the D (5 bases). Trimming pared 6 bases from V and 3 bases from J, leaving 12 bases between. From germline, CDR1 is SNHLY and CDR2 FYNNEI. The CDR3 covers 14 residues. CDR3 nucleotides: TGTGCCAGCAGAGGGACGGTTGCCAATCAGCCCCAGCATTTT. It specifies CASRGTVANQPQHF.

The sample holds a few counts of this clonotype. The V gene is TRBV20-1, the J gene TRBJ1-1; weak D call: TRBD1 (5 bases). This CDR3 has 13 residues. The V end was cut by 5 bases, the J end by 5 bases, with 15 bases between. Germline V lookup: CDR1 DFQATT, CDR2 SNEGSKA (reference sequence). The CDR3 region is CSAPGGTGTEAFF. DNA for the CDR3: TGCAGTGCTCCCGGGGGGACGGGAACTGAAGCTTTCTTT.